The 24 T cell receptor beta chains presented below share a single source sample, sequenced in a study of T cells after posttransplantation cyclophosphamide. Profiled with immunoSEQ multiplex PCR; TCRdb holds only in-frame clones, not every one. There are some 52,000 clones in the sample; around 84% occur only once, and around 2.8% lies in the top ten. Sequenced: PBMCs. Every receptor here comes from a man aged 25 to 45 with a blood cancer, CMV-positive, and with a related stem cell donor.

V usage is TRBV11-2 and J usage is TRBJ1-1, with D maybe TRBD1 (5 bases). Germline assignment: CDR1 SGHAT and CDR2 FQNNGV. The V and J ends lost 0 bases and 3 bases respectively, with 11 bases between them. CDR3 length equals 15 residues. The CDR3 DNA reads as TGTGCCAGCAGCTTAGATATGCAGGGCTACACTGAAGCTTTCTTT. Amino acid sequence: CASSLDMQGYTEAFF.

The CDR3 loop reads CASTPRQGSSYEQYF. Here the CDR3 DNA reads TGTGCCAGCACCCCTCGACAGGGGAGTTCCTACGAGCAGTACTTC. The chain combines TRBV6-6 with TRBJ2-7, with TRBD1 matching 8 bases. V gave up 7 bases and J gave up 1 base; unmatched junction bases: 9. The germline V gene encodes CDR1 MNHNY and CDR2 SVGAGI (reference sequence). The CDR3 consists of 15 residues.

The chain has TRBV5-6 and TRBJ2-5; the D is unclear. Germline loops: CDR1 SGHDT, CDR2 YYEEEE. Trimming pared 4 bases from V and 2 bases from J, leaving 12 bases between. The CDR3 extends over 14 amino acids. Here the CDR3 reads CASSQTLLQETQYF. DNA for the CDR3: TGTGCCAGCAGCCAGACTCTCCTTCAAGAGACCCAGTACTTC. The full variable domain, rest sourced from reference TRBV5-6 and TRBJ2-5, is DAGVTQSPTHLIKTRGQQVTLRCSPKSGHDTVSWYQQALGQGPQFIFQYYEEEERQRGNFPDRFSGHQFPNYSSELNVNALLLGDSALYLCASSQTLLQETQYFGPGTRLLVL.

This clone has more than one count but fewer than ten. The DNA of the CDR3 is TGTGCCAGCAGACGACTGGGGGAGGATACCTACGAGCAGTACTTC. It is translated as CASRRLGEDTYEQYF. The chain combines TRBV21-1 with TRBJ2-7; the table's D call, TRBD2, was not checked against the DNA. TRBV21-1 is tagged as a pseudogene. The CDR3 is 15 residues long.

The chain combines TRBV5-6 with TRBJ2-7; D perhaps matches TRBD1 (6 bases). CDR3 length: 14 residues. Trimming shortened V by 2 bases and J by 1 base, and 10 bases separated the two germline ends. Looked up from germline, CDR1 is SGHDT and CDR2 is YYEEEE. CDR3 residues: CASSLQGQSYEQYF. In nucleotides, the CDR3 is TGTGCCAGCAGCTTACAGGGACAATCCTACGAGCAGTACTTC.

The rearrangement links TRBV13 to TRBJ2-5; the match to TRBD2 covers 13 bases. V dropped 5 bases and J dropped 4; count of bases not matched to a gene: 7. The CDR3 covers 16 residues. The germline CDR1 and CDR2 sequences are PRHDT and FYEKMQ (reference sequence). This CDR3 reads CASSEGLAGDRETQYF. As DNA, the CDR3 is TGTGCCAGCAGCGAAGGACTAGCGGGAGATCGAGAGACCCAGTACTTC.

The V gene is TRBV5-6, the J gene TRBJ2-1; 9 bases match TRBD2. Germline V CDR1 and CDR2: SGHDT, YYEEEE. There are 16 residues in the CDR3. After removal of 4 bases from V and 2 bases from J, the junction contained 7 bases not matched to a gene. The DNA of the CDR3 is TGTGCCAGCAGCAAAACGGGACTAGCAACCTACAATGAGCAGTTCTTC. Protein: CASSKTGLATYNEQFF.

The V call is TRBV5-1, the J call TRBJ2-1; D might be TRBD2 (5 bases). The CDR3 runs 14 residues. Trimming left V 4 bases short and J 6 bases short, with 14 bases between. Germline values: CDR1 SGHRS, CDR2 YFSETQ. The CDR3 protein is CASSKNLASNEQFF. The CDR3 DNA reads TGCGCCAGCAGCAAAAATCTAGCTTCCAATGAGCAGTTCTTC.

The J gene is TRBJ2-3, the V gene TRBV7-2, with 9 bases identical to TRBD2. This CDR3 contains 14 residues. Germline V gene data show CDR1 as SGHTA and CDR2 as FQGNSA. V gave up 5 bases and J gave up 14 bases; unmatched junction bases: 14. In DNA, the CDR3 is TGTGCCAGCAGCCCCGGGTCTAGCGGGACTCCCATGTATTTT. Protein sequence: CASSPGSSGTPMYF. The whole variable domain, filled in from reference TRBV7-2 and TRBJ2-3, reads GAGVSQSPSNKVTEKGKDVELRCDPISGHTALYWYRQSLGQGLEFLIYFQGNSAPDKSGLPSDRFSAERTGGSVSTLTIQRTQQEDSAVYLCASSPGSSGTPMYFGPGTRLTVL.

The chain has TRBV19 and TRBJ1-2; 8 bases match TRBD1. The CDR3 is made up of 14 amino acids. V lost 3 bases to trimming and J lost 4 bases; unmatched junction nucleotides: 4. Germline CDR1 LNHDA, CDR2 SQIVND (reference sequence). CDR3 DNA: TGTGCCAGTAGTATCCGGACAGGGACCTATGGCTACACCTTC. Encoded protein: CASSIRTGTYGYTF.

The rearrangement uses TRBV6-6 and TRBJ1-1; D possibly corresponds to TRBD1 (6 bases). Germline values: CDR1 MNHNY, CDR2 SVGAGI (reference sequence). With 2 bases removed from V and 7 bases from J, the gap between germline ends came to 8 bases. CDR3 length: 12 amino acids. The DNA of the CDR3 is TGTGCCAGCAGTTACGACAGGCGTGAAGCTTTCTTT. Protein sequence: CASSYDRREAFF.

As concerns this clone: In the same sample, other DNA sequences code for this CDR3. The gene calls are TRBV6-5 and TRBJ1-5; D gene uncertain. The CDR3 runs to 13 residues. V lost 3 bases to trimming and J lost 2 bases, with 5 bases between them. Germline V gives CDR1 MNHEY, CDR2 SVGAGI. The chain's CDR3 is CASSYQGNQPQHF. As DNA, the CDR3 is TGTGCCAGCAGTTATCAGGGCAATCAGCCCCAGCATTTT.

The CDR3 DNA reads TGTGCCAGCAGCATAGACAGGGGGCGCATCCACAATGAGCAGTTCTTC. Translated, it gives CASSIDRGRIHNEQFF. The chain is built from TRBV27 and TRBJ2-1, with TRBD1 matching 10 bases. CDR1 is MNHEY and CDR2 is SMNVEV in the germline V gene (reference sequence). Germline trimming cut 6 bases from V and 5 bases from J; bases unmatched to any gene: 10. The CDR3 is made up of 16 amino acids.

This chain joins TRBV5-1 and TRBJ2-7; 7 positions agree with TRBD2. The ends lost 4 bases at V and 1 base at J; junction bases unmatched: 5. Germline V lookup: CDR1 SGHRS, CDR2 YFSETQ. The CDR3 runs 14 residues. Here the CDR3 DNA reads TGCGCCAGCAGCCCGAGCGGGGAATCCTACGAGCAGTACTTC. Protein: CASSPSGESYEQYF.

The chain's CDR3 is CASSQEGGSSYNEQFF. CDR3 coding DNA: TGTGCCAGCAGCCAAGAGGGGGGGAGCTCCTACAATGAGCAGTTCTTC. The rearrangement links TRBV4-2 to TRBJ2-1; 7 bases agree with TRBD2. The CDR3 has 16 amino acids. Germline CDR1 reads LGHNA; CDR2 reads YNFKEQ. Germline trimming cut 0 bases from V and 0 bases from J; bases unmatched to any gene: 2.

The V gene is TRBV6-1, the J gene TRBJ2-1; maybe TRBD1 (5 bases). This CDR3 has 15 amino acids. Per the germline V gene, CDR1 is MNHNS and CDR2 is SASEGT. The V end lost 6 bases, the J end lost 0 bases, and 12 bases lay between the germline ends. In DNA, the CDR3 is TGTGCCAGCAGGGCCAGGGAATACTCCTACAATGAGCAGTTCTTC. Translation: CASRAREYSYNEQFF.

The chain couples TRBV5-4 to TRBJ1-1; no clear D. CDR1 and CDR2 (germline): SGHNT, YYREEE (reference sequence). V lost 0 bases and J 8 bases, leaving 14 bases between the germline ends. The CDR3 loop spans 14 amino acids. CDR3 DNA sequence: TGTGCCAGCAGCTTGGACCTTCGGGGTGGGGAAGCTTTCTTT. Encoded protein: CASSLDLRGGEAFF.

The chain links TRBV4-2 to TRBJ2-3, with 10 bases fitting TRBD2. J gave up 4 bases and V 3 bases, and 10 bases lay outside the gene matches. Germline V gene lookup returns CDR1 LGHNA and CDR2 YNFKEQ. The CDR3 covers 17 residues. This chain's CDR3 is CASSHLPGAGGSDTQYF. CDR3 DNA sequence: TGTGCCAGCAGCCACCTCCCTGGAGCGGGAGGGTCAGATACGCAGTATTTT.

This CDR3 reads CASSLQGTTSFSGNTIYF. CDR3 nucleotides: TGTGCCAGCAGCTTACAGGGGACCACCAGTTTCTCTGGAAACACCATATATTTT. The chain uses TRBV5-4 and TRBJ1-3; 7 positions match TRBD1. The CDR3 runs 18 residues. The trim removed 2 bases at V and 0 bases at J, leaving 11 bases unmatched. CDR1 is SGHNT, CDR2 YYREEE, per germline (reference sequence).

This rearrangement joins TRBV27 to TRBJ2-7; a weak D match, TRBD1 (7 bases). This CDR3 is built from 17 residues. Trimming shortened V by 6 bases and J by 0 bases, and 21 bases separated the two germline ends. CDR1 MNHEY and CDR2 SMNVEV come from the germline V gene (reference sequence). CDR3 nucleotides: TGTGCCAGCAGGCGGGACAGTGTCTTCATTAACTCCTACGAGCAGTACTTC. As protein: CASRRDSVFINSYEQYF.

The chain links TRBV7-2 to TRBJ2-5, with D perhaps matching TRBD2 (5 bases). CDR3 length: 14 amino acids. With 2 bases removed from V and 0 bases from J, the gap between germline ends came to 7 bases. Germline-derived CDR1 and CDR2 are SGHTA and FQGNSA. The CDR3 is CASSLSGNQETQYF. In nucleotides, the CDR3 is TGTGCCAGCAGCTTATCGGGAAACCAAGAGACCCAGTACTTC.

The chain combines TRBV10-3 with TRBJ2-7; TRBD2 might be the D (5 bases). Trimming removed 3 bases at V and 7 bases at J, with 22 bases between. Germline CDR1 ENHRY, CDR2 SYGVKD. The CDR3 covers 16 residues. CDR3 sequence: CAISEIYYRENWEQYF. The CDR3 nucleotides are TGTGCCATCAGTGAAATATACTACCGGGAAAATTGGGAGCAGTACTTC.

The rearrangement links TRBV5-4 to TRBJ2-1; 7 positions agree with TRBD2. The V gene's germline CDR1 is SGHNT and CDR2 YYREEE (reference sequence). The CDR3 covers 15 residues. Trimming cost V 2 bases and J 4 bases; bases outside gene matches: 6. CDR3 sequence reads: CASSFRAGSYNEQFF. The CDR3 coding sequence is TGTGCCAGCAGCTTTAGAGCGGGATCGTACAATGAGCAGTTCTTC.

This clone has only a few counts. This sequence joins TRBV7-9 and TRBJ1-2; 8 positions match TRBD1. From germline, CDR1 is SEHNR and CDR2 FQNEAQ (reference sequence). V lost 3 bases to trimming and J lost 7 bases; unmatched junction nucleotides: 1. The CDR3 has 12 amino acids. The CDR3 DNA reads as TGTGCCAGCAGCTTCAGGGGGCCTGGCTACACCTTC. Translated, it gives CASSFRGPGYTF.